Sequencing of this TCR beta chain was carried out in a study of blood T cell repertoires in COVID-19. Generated by immunoSEQ multiplex PCR, the TCRdb table keeps only in-frame clones and is missing some. The data contain 300,000 or so clones, roughly 90% of them singletons. The germline V and J ends were trimmed by 5 bases and 0 bases, with 7 bases remaining between them. The CDR3 contains 13 residues. The germline V gene has CDR1 SNHLY and CDR2 FYNNEI. The sequence was obtained from a man between 18 and 35 years old who had recovered from COVID-19. The sequencing input was peripheral blood. The chain is built from TRBV2 and TRBJ1-2; D ambiguous. Written as DNA, the CDR3 is TGTGCCAGCAGTCCTCGTGCTAACTATGGCTACACCTTC. Amino acid sequence: CASSPRANYGYTF.